What follows are 21 T cell receptor beta chains derived from one specimen sequenced in a study of blood T cell repertoires in COVID-19. The repertoire was sequenced with immunoSEQ multiplex PCR; TCRdb's copy has only in-frame clones and lacks some. Of over 300,000 clones in the sample, approximately 85% were seen once. Sequencing used peripheral blood. The receptors originated from a human donor in a cohort sampled during active COVID-19.

The rearrangement links TRBV7-9 to TRBJ2-3, with D possibly being TRBD2 (6 bases). V gave up 0 bases and J gave up 4 bases, with 11 bases separating them. Germline lookup yields CDR1 SEHNR and CDR2 FQNEAQ (reference sequence). CDR3 length: 15 amino acids. Here the CDR3 reads CASSLAGGPSDTQYF. In nucleotides, the CDR3 is TGTGCCAGCAGCTTAGCGGGGGGACCCTCAGATACGCAGTATTTT.

CDR3 coding DNA: TGTGCCAGCAGCTTTGACATAGGCTACGAGCAGTACTTC. Its translation is CASSFDIGYEQYF. This rearrangement joins TRBV7-3 to TRBJ2-7; D ambiguous. Germline lookup yields CDR1 SGHTA and CDR2 FQGTGA. The CDR3 consists of 13 residues. Trimming cost V 3 bases and J 3 bases, with 9 bases left between them.

The gene calls are TRBV19 and TRBJ2-1; 7 bases fit TRBD1. Trimming at V came to 10 bases and at J to 4 bases, leaving 16 bases not matched to a gene. The CDR3 has 16 residues. CDR1 is LNHDA, CDR2 SQIVND, per germline (reference sequence). CDR3 sequence reads: CATYGQGQRGYNEQFF. The DNA of the CDR3 is TGTGCCACCTACGGCCAGGGACAGAGGGGATACAATGAGCAGTTCTTC. Supplemented by reference TRBV19 and TRBJ2-1, the full variable domain reads DGGITQSPKYLFRKEGQNVTLSCEQNLNHDAMYWYRQDPGQGLRLIYYSQIVNDFQKGDIAEGYSVSREKKESFPLTVTSAQKNPTAFYLCATYGQGQRGYNEQFFGPGTRLTVL.

The CDR3 region is CASSARDRNSNQPQHF. CDR3 DNA: TGTGCCAGCAGCGCCCGGGACAGGAATAGCAATCAGCCCCAGCATTTT. The gene calls are TRBV9 and TRBJ1-5; 8 bases agree with TRBD1. Trimming took 3 bases from V and 0 from J; bases not matched to a gene: 5. The CDR3 spans 16 residues. CDR1 SGDLS and CDR2 YYNGEE come from the germline V gene.

The DNA for the CDR3 is TGTGCCAGTAGTATAGTGGCCCCACAGGGGGGGTCCACTGAAGCTTTCTTT. This encodes CASSIVAPQGGSTEAFF. This chain connects TRBV19 to TRBJ1-1; 8 nucleotides match TRBD1. V shed 1 base, J shed 4 bases, and the junction held 11 bases outside the gene matches. This CDR3 has 17 residues. The germline V gene has CDR1 LNHDA and CDR2 SQIVND (reference sequence).

The chain employs TRBV24-1 and TRBJ1-5; no reliable D call. The CDR3 consists of 13 residues. Germline V gene data show CDR1 as KGHDR and CDR2 as SFDVKD. Trimming took off 7 bases at V and 6 bases at J, with 12 bases between the two ends. The CDR3 is CATSQSEGQPQHF. For the CDR3, the DNA is TGTGCCACCAGCCAGAGCGAAGGTCAGCCCCAGCATTTT.

The V call is TRBV19, the J call TRBJ2-2, with TRBD2 as a possible D gene (6 bases). V was cut by 5 bases and J by 6 bases, with 13 bases left in between. The germline gives CDR1 LNHDA, CDR2 SQIVND (reference sequence). The CDR3 consists of 14 residues. In nucleotides, the CDR3 is TGTGCCAGTAGTTGGGGGGATTGGGCCGGGGAGCTGTTTTTT. Amino acid sequence: CASSWGDWAGELFF.

Remarks on this clone: Other DNA variants within this sample encode the same CDR3. This chain joins TRBV5-1 and TRBJ1-5, with a possible D match to TRBD1 (5 bases). The V and J ends lost 0 bases and 1 base respectively, with 5 bases between them. CDR1 SGHRS and CDR2 YFSETQ come from the germline V gene. CDR3 size: 14 residues. CDR3 sequence (DNA): TGCGCCAGCAGCTTGGACAGGAGCAATCAGCCCCAGCATTTT. Protein product: CASSLDRSNQPQHF.

The rearrangement joins TRBV24-1 to TRBJ1-5; 8 bases map to TRBD1. The CDR3 is made up of 15 amino acids. Germline CDR1 and CDR2: KGHDR and SFDVKD. V trimming: 9 bases; J trimming: 2 bases; junction bases outside the gene matches: 8. The DNA of the CDR3 is TGTGCCACCTCATCCCCGGGACAGGGCAATCAGCCCCAGCATTTT. Translating gives CATSSPGQGNQPQHF.

The chain employs TRBV15 and TRBJ1-3, with D possibly being TRBD1 (5 bases). V was cut by 5 bases and J by 1 base, with 12 bases left in between. CDR1 is LNHNV, CDR2 YYDKDF, per germline (reference sequence). This CDR3 has 15 amino acids. CDR3 sequence (DNA): TGTGCCACCAGCGCCCAGGGCCGATCTGGAAACACCATATATTTT. Protein sequence: CATSAQGRSGNTIYF.

The chain is built from TRBV2 and TRBJ1-1; D uncertain. The CDR3 totals 13 residues. Germline values: CDR1 SNHLY, CDR2 FYNNEI. Trimming stripped 6 bases from V and 11 bases from J, with 19 bases between. The CDR3 reads CASSTARGVYAFF. The CDR3 DNA follows: TGTGCCAGCAGCACGGCGCGAGGAGTGTATGCTTTCTTT.

As for this clone: The identical CDR3 is also encoded by other nucleotide sequences in the sample. The J gene is TRBJ1-1, the V gene TRBV5-5, with D possibly being TRBD1 (5 bases). This CDR3 is 14 amino acids long. Trimming removed 1 base from V and 3 bases from J, with 10 bases in between. Germline values: CDR1 SGHKS, CDR2 YYEKEE (reference sequence). The CDR3 region has the DNA TGTGCCAGCAGCTTGAGCCAGGGCTACACTGAAGCTTTCTTT. As protein: CASSLSQGYTEAFF.

The rearrangement joins TRBV9 to TRBJ2-2; tentatively, D is TRBD2 (6 bases). Germline values: CDR1 SGDLS, CDR2 YYNGEE. The CDR3 totals 16 residues. V lost 4 bases and J lost 9, with 22 bases in between. CDR3 loop: CASSPPGTLFTRELFF. CDR3 DNA sequence: TGTGCCAGCAGCCCTCCCGGGACTCTTTTTACCCGGGAGCTGTTTTTT.

The V call is TRBV29-1, the J call TRBJ2-2; TRBD2 might be the D (6 bases). The CDR3 totals 13 residues. Germline-derived CDR1 and CDR2 are SQVTM and ANQGSEA. Trimming cost V 2 bases and J 7 bases, with 11 bases left between them. The DNA of the CDR3 is TGCAGCGTTGAATTCCCCGGGGGCGGGGAGCTGTTTTTT. It codes for CSVEFPGGGELFF.

This clone is a singleton in its sample. This chain links TRBV5-1 with TRBJ2-7; D is unclear. Trimming cost V 2 bases and J 4 bases, with 10 bases left between them. Per the germline V gene, CDR1 is SGHRS and CDR2 is YFSETQ. This CDR3 comprises 13 residues. This CDR3 reads CASSLVEKYEQYF. The CDR3 DNA reads as TGCGCCAGCAGCTTAGTGGAGAAATACGAGCAGTACTTC.

This rearrangement joins TRBV18 to TRBJ1-1, with TRBD1 identical over 8 bases. V lost 4 bases, J lost 8 bases, and 3 bases stayed unmatched. Germline V gives CDR1 KGHSH, CDR2 LQKENI. The CDR3 is 12 amino acids. CDR3 in amino acids: CASSHDRGEAFF. DNA of the CDR3: TGTGCCAGCTCACATGACAGGGGCGAAGCTTTCTTT.

The genes are TRBV10-2 and TRBJ2-7; a weak D match, TRBD2 (6 bases). Between the trimmed V and J ends, which lost 0 bases and 7 bases, there was a span of 7 bases. This CDR3 contains 12 residues. The germline V gene has CDR1 WSHSY and CDR2 SAAADI. In DNA, the CDR3 is TGCGCCAGCAGTGAGTCAGGGAGGGAGCAGTACTTC. Its translation: CASSESGREQYF.

The chain combines TRBV29-1 with TRBJ2-3; TRBD2 might be the D (6 bases). Germline CDR1 reads SQVTM; CDR2 reads ANQGSEA. The CDR3 length is 14 residues. The ends were cut back, 1 base at V and 8 bases at J, with 16 bases in the middle. The CDR3 nucleotides are TGCAGCGTTGAAGTGGGGACTTTGGGCGGTACGCAGTATTTT. Translated: CSVEVGTLGGTQYF.

The chain has TRBV6-5 and TRBJ1-1, with 7 bases identical to TRBD1. The V segment lost 6 bases and the J segment 5 bases; nucleotides outside the gene matches: 6. Germline CDR1 reads MNHEY; CDR2 reads SVGAGI. The CDR3 loop spans 13 amino acids. The CDR3 sequence: CASRQGRETEAFF. CDR3 DNA sequence: TGTGCCAGCAGACAGGGGAGAGAGACTGAAGCTTTCTTT.

The chain has TRBV30 and TRBJ1-2; D gene unclear. Germline V gene sequence: CDR1 GTSNPN, CDR2 SVGIG (reference sequence). This CDR3 has 13 amino acids. Trimming cost V 0 bases and J 3 bases, with 8 bases left between them. This chain's CDR3 is CAWSVAVHYGYTF. CDR3 nucleotide sequence: TGTGCCTGGAGTGTAGCGGTCCACTATGGCTACACCTTC.

The rearrangement links TRBV2 to TRBJ1-5; no reliable D call. This CDR3 has 14 residues. The ends were cut back, 6 bases at V and 4 bases at J, with 13 bases in the middle. The germline V gene has CDR1 SNHLY and CDR2 FYNNEI. The CDR3, as DNA: TGTGCCAGCAGAGGCACTAAACCTAATCAGCCCCAGCATTTT. It is translated as CASRGTKPNQPQHF.